The 9 T cell receptor beta chains below were found in one sample sequenced in a study of blood T cells in healthy people across ages. Then a second PCR, running about 7 to 11 cycles, was carried out with a sample-barcoded 5' primer and a J-beta primer mix. MiXCR, run by TCRdb on the 5' RACE reads, gives a single entry per CDR3 protein. The data show about 1.7 million distinct CDR3 sequences, roughly 28% seen once. Sequenced input: blood. Every receptor here comes from a woman aged 25-40 years in good health.

V usage is TRBV12-3 or TRBV12-4 and J usage is TRBJ2-1; D not resolved. Trimming removed 6 bases from V and 6 bases from J, with 15 bases in between. The CDR3 sequence is 14 residues long. For the CDR3, the DNA is TGTGCCAGCAGCCCTGTAATACCTATCAATGAGCAGTTCTTC. It encodes CASSPVIPINEQFF.

This clonotype was seen repeatedly, ten times or more. The chain combines TRBV7-2 with TRBJ2-6; unclear D gene. There are 15 residues in the CDR3. Germline V gene sequence: CDR1 SGHTA, CDR2 FQGNSA. Trimming removed 0 bases at V and 1 base at J, with 4 bases between. The CDR3 DNA is TGTGCCAGCAGCTTAGCATTTTCTGGGGCCAACGTCCTGACTTTC. Translated: CASSLAFSGANVLTF.

The chain joins TRBV7-2 to TRBJ1-5; no definite D call. The CDR3 is made up of 14 amino acids. CDR1 is SGHTA and CDR2 is FQGNSA in the germline V gene. The germline V and J ends were trimmed by 4 bases and 2 bases, with 9 bases remaining between them. The CDR3 region is CASSSAKGNQPQHF. CDR3 DNA: TGTGCCAGCAGCTCTGCGAAGGGCAATCAGCCCCAGCATTTT.

This clonotype was seen a few times. The chain couples TRBV5-1 to TRBJ2-2, with D perhaps matching TRBD1 (6 bases). CDR1 is SGHRS and CDR2 is YFSETQ in the germline V gene. Trimming stripped 4 bases from V and 6 bases from J, with 10 bases between. The CDR3 totals 13 residues. The CDR3 here is CASSVQGPGELFF. The CDR3 bases are TGCGCCAGCAGCGTACAGGGCCCCGGGGAGCTGTTTTTT.

Of note for this clonotype: A much larger clone is a single base away; this may be a read error. The chain uses TRBV7-9 and TRBJ2-7, with D perhaps given as TRBD1 or TRBD2 (6 bases each). The CDR3 has 13 amino acids. Germline V gene sequence: CDR1 SEHNR, CDR2 FQNEAQ (reference sequence). The CDR3, as DNA: TGTACCAGCAGCGGCGGGACACGCTACGAGCAGTACTTC. Residues: CTSSGGTRYEQYF.

This clonotype occurred a few times. This chain joins TRBV2 and TRBJ2-5; the D gene is possibly TRBD1 (6 bases). The CDR3 loop spans 13 amino acids. The V end was cut by 11 bases, the J end by 5 bases, with 18 bases between. Germline assignment: CDR1 SNHLY and CDR2 FYNNEI. Here the CDR3 DNA reads TGTGCCGGCTCCAGGGGATTACGGGAGACCCAGTACTTC. Translated: CAGSRGLRETQYF.

This clonotype was counted at least ten times. The CDR3 DNA follows: TGCGCCAGCAGCCGTGGGACTAACCAAGAGACCCAGTACTTC. This gives the protein CASSRGTNQETQYF. The chain is built from TRBV4-3 and TRBJ2-5; TRBD2 aligns across 7 bases. The V gene end was trimmed by 4 bases and the J gene end by 0 bases; junction bases not matched to a gene: 2. The CDR3 is made up of 14 amino acids. The germline CDR1 and CDR2 sequences are LGHNA and YSLEER.

This clonotype has just a few counts. The rearrangement links TRBV20-1 to TRBJ1-1; perhaps TRBD1 as D (5 bases). Per the germline V gene, CDR1 is DFQATT and CDR2 is SNEGSKA (reference sequence). V was cut by 4 bases and J by 3 bases, with 18 bases left in between. This CDR3 contains 15 residues. The CDR3 DNA reads as TGCAGTGCTAAAACGACAGCCGGAGGTTACACTGAAGCTTTCTTT. Its protein product is CSAKTTAGGYTEAFF.

This clonotype was picked up a small number of times. The J gene is TRBJ2-5, the V gene TRBV7-2; D gene unclear. The CDR3 consists of 14 residues. CDR1 is SGHTA and CDR2 is FQGNSA in the germline V gene. V dropped 1 base and J dropped 3 bases, with 9 bases sitting between them. DNA of the CDR3: TGTGCCAGCAGCTTAGTCCCACAAGAAGAGACCCAGTACTTC. This translates into CASSLVPQEETQYF.